Sequencing of this T cell receptor (beta chain) was carried out in a study of blood T cell repertoires in COVID-19. TCRdb's table, derived via immunoSEQ multiplex PCR, lists solely in-frame clones and lacks some. The sample consists of 100,000 to 150,000 clones, over 70% of them appearing once. This clone was detected only a few times. CDR1 and CDR2 (germline): ENHRY, SYGVKD. V dropped 3 bases and J dropped 6 bases, with 14 bases sitting between them. The CDR3 spans 14 residues. The chain uses TRBV10-3 and TRBJ1-2; D may be TRBD1 (5 bases). Sequenced material: peripheral blood. This receptor was obtained from a woman aged 50 to 65 with acute or convalescent COVID-19. DNA for the CDR3: TGTGCCATCAGTGAATCGTCAGGGTTCGATGGCTACACCTTC. Its translation is CAISESSGFDGYTF.